This T cell receptor beta chain appears in the sequencing data of a study of control samples from healthy donors and cancer patients. Germline V gene sequence: CDR1 LNHDA, CDR2 SQIVND (reference sequence). The CDR3 covers 13 residues. The V and J ends lost 2 bases and 7 bases respectively, with 9 bases between them. Clones were sequenced by immunoSEQ multiplex PCR, and TCRdb holds only the in-frame ones, with some missing. The sample includes 15,000 or so clones, 60% to 85% of them seen just once. Specimen: formalin-fixed, paraffin-embedded tissue. The TCR was taken from a female donor with lung cancer. V usage is TRBV19 and J usage is TRBJ1-5; TRBD1 might be the D (6 bases). The CDR3 reads CASSIRGSQPQHF. Written as DNA, the CDR3 is TGTGCCAGTAGTATAAGGGGGAGCCAGCCCCAGCATTTT.